This T cell receptor (beta chain) was sequenced in a study of blood T cell repertoires in COVID-19. Germline CDR1 LNHDA, CDR2 SQIVND (reference sequence). CDR3 length equals 17 residues. Germline trimming cut 0 bases from V and 0 bases from J; bases unmatched to any gene: 3. The authors' processing: Estimated nucleated cell counts came from reference gene primer amplification. The repertoire was sequenced with immunoSEQ multiplex PCR; TCRdb's copy has only in-frame clones and lacks some. V and J calls and clone size come straight from that table; D and trimming were deduced from the DNA. The sample holds around 200,000 clones, around four fifths seen once.

The specimen was peripheral blood. This receptor was obtained from a man in his forties with active or convalescent COVID-19. The chain employs TRBV19 and TRBJ1-5; 9 bases are a match to TRBD1. The CDR3 sequence is CASSIDLDRGSNQPQHF. The CDR3 region has the DNA TGTGCCAGTAGTATAGATTTGGACAGGGGTAGCAATCAGCCCCAGCATTTT.